This T cell receptor beta chain derives from a study of identical twins. Study findings and constraints: Weaker excess sharing between twins was seen in beta out-of-frame sequences. The presence of invariant MAIT and iNKT cells could partly confound analyses of zero-insertion sequences. Insertions were reduced in abundant cord blood beta clonotypes but not in memory repertoires.

This clonotype has at least ten counts. Its antigen is currently unknown. A single record per CDR3 protein comes from TCRdb applying MiXCR to the 5' RACE reads. The repertoire has 410,000 or so distinct CDR3 sequences, approximately 17% of them found once; the top ten carry more than 10%. Germline CDR1 is MNHEY and CDR2 is SVGAGI. CDR3 size: 16 residues. The V gene lost 3 bases and the J gene lost 0 bases, with 11 bases spanning the gap. Sequencing used naive T cells sorted from blood. This TCR was recovered from a man in his fifties in good health. The J gene is TRBJ1-4, the V gene TRBV6-5; tentative D call: TRBD1 (5 bases). CDR3 coding DNA: TGTGCCAGCAGTTATGACTCAGGGTCAACTAATGAAAAACTGTTTTTT. Its protein is CASSYDSGSTNEKLFF.